Below, one TCR beta chain is given with its context. It lacks a known antigen. No quality values exist for individual bases; no much larger clone is one base distant. The record originates from a study of control samples from healthy donors and cancer patients (dated by TCRdb to 2020 to 2021). CDR1 is given as SGHTA and CDR2 as FQGNSA, both from the germline V gene. V lost 5 bases and J lost 0 bases; the stretch between them is 2 bases long. The CDR3 holds 11 amino acids from the cysteine to the phenylalanine. Only CDR3 DNA is held: 33 bases, read in frame from base 1. The library was prepared using the immunoSEQ multiplex PCR assay. Sourced from immuneACCESS, this table was stored by TCRdb with only in-frame sequences that have V and J called. A share of the clones is absent; for the studies checked, an unresolved V gene accounts for under half, and the remainder has no known explanation. The sample table holds around 85,000 clones, of which about 94% were seen once. The ten top clones hold approximately 4.8% of the sample.

This receptor chain uses TRBV7-2 and TRBJ2-7, with an unclear D gene assignment. The TCR was taken from a young woman in good health. Sequencing used blood. The nucleotide sequence reads TGTGCCAGCAGCGTCTCCTACGAGCAGTACTTC. This translates into CASSVSYEQYF. Here the CDR3 is joined to the reference TRBV7-2 and TRBJ2-7 genes, and the full variable domain is: GAGVSQSPSNKVTEKGKDVELRCDPISGHTALYWYRQSLGQGLEFLIYFQGNSAPDKSGLPSDRFSAERTGGSVSTLTIQRTQQEDSAVYLCASSVSYEQYFGPGTRLTVT.